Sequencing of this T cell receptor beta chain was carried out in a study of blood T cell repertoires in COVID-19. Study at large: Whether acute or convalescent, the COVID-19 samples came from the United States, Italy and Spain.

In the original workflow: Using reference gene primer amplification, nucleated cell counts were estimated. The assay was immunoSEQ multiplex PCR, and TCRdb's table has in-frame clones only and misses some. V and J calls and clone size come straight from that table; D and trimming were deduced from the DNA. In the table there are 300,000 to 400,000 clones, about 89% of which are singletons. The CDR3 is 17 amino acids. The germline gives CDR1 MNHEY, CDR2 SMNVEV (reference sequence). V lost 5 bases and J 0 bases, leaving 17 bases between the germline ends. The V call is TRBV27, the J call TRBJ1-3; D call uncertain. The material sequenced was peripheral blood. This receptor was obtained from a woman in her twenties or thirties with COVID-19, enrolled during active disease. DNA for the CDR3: TGTGCCAGCAGTCCCAGCCTCGGACGGGACTCTGGAAACACCATATATTTT. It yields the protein CASSPSLGRDSGNTIYF.